A single T cell receptor (beta chain) is shown here with its context. Sequenced by immunoSEQ multiplex PCR; TCRdb stores in-frame clones only, minus some. This sample has about 240,000 clones, with approximately 85% found just once. V dropped 5 bases and J dropped 13; count of bases not matched to a gene: 16. This CDR3 region has 15 residues. The germline V gene encodes CDR1 MNHEY and CDR2 SMNVEV (reference sequence). The sample belongs to a study of blood T cell repertoires in COVID-19. As for the study in general: Sites across the United States, Italy and Spain contributed samples from acute and convalescent COVID-19. T cells, B-cell-depleted T cells, or PBMCs provided the cDNA or gDNA that served as material.

The sequencing sample was made of peripheral blood. The chain joins TRBV27 to TRBJ2-1; TRBD2 matches at 8 bases. The origin of this receptor is a man between 45 and 60 years old with COVID-19, enrolled during active disease. In DNA form, the CDR3 reads TGTGCCAGCAGTGCCCCGGGGGGGGGAGGCGGAAAACAGTTCTTC. Its translation is CASSAPGGGGGKQFF.